Shown below are 14 T cell receptor beta chains from a single sample sequenced in a study of shared clonotypes between healthy human individuals. Clones were sequenced by immunoSEQ multiplex PCR, and TCRdb holds only the in-frame ones, with some missing. Counted here are about 2 million clones, about 95% occurring once; the ten biggest clones make up around 1.1%. In the naive CD8 group, cells lacked CD45RO and were positively selected for CCR7, so terminally differentiated effector memory CD45RA+ cells were left out. Sequences were obtained from naive CD8+ T cells sorted from blood. These receptors were obtained from a man in his late teens or twenties in good health.

This chain connects TRBV5-4 to TRBJ2-5; 7 nucleotides match TRBD1. Germline assignment: CDR1 SGHNT and CDR2 YYREEE (reference sequence). The CDR3 is 13 residues long. J lost 4 bases, V lost 4 bases, and 4 bases had no gene match. The CDR3 region has the DNA TGTGCCAGCAGCAACACAGGGGCAGAGACCCAGTACTTC. As protein: CASSNTGAETQYF.

The gene calls are TRBV9 and TRBJ2-3; D is unresolved. CDR1 and CDR2 (germline): SGDLS, YYNGEE. The CDR3 totals 13 residues. The V end was cut by 1 base, the J end by 3 bases, with 6 bases between. CDR3 protein: CASSVQWTDTQYF. For the CDR3, the DNA is TGTGCCAGCAGCGTACAGTGGACAGATACGCAGTATTTT.

The table lists this clone with a count of one. V gene TRBV29-1 combines with J gene TRBJ2-7, with 7 bases identical to TRBD1. The CDR3 runs to 14 residues. Trimming cost V 5 bases and J 2 bases; bases outside gene matches: 9. Germline CDR1 SQVTM, CDR2 ANQGSEA. DNA of the CDR3: TGCAGCGTTTTTTCCGGGACAGCAACCTACGAGCAGTACTTC. This translates into CSVFSGTATYEQYF.

The V and J genes are TRBV30 and TRBJ1-1; D remains unclear. There are 14 residues in the CDR3. Between the trimmed V and J ends, which lost 8 bases and 5 bases, there was a span of 21 bases. Germline loops: CDR1 GTSNPN, CDR2 SVGIG (reference sequence). CDR3 amino acids: CALSGLGKGTEAFF. As DNA, the CDR3 is TGTGCCCTCTCCGGGCTGGGGAAAGGGACTGAAGCTTTCTTT. Looking up the rest from reference TRBV30 and TRBJ1-1 gives the full variable domain: SQTIHQWPATLVQPVGSPLSLECTVEGTSNPNLYWYRQAAGRGLQLLFYSVGIGQISSEVPQNLSASRPQDRQFILSSKKLLLSDSGFYLCALSGLGKGTEAFFGQGTRLTVV.

The rearrangement uses TRBV6-5 and TRBJ2-5; D gene unclear. The CDR3 length is 13 residues. Trimming took 2 bases from V and 5 from J, leaving 9 bases between them. Germline loops: CDR1 MNHEY, CDR2 SVGAGI. The CDR3 bases are TGTGCCAGCAGTTACGGGTCTCTGGAGACCCAGTACTTC. This gives the protein CASSYGSLETQYF.

This chain uses TRBV5-1 with TRBJ2-7; no clear D gene. Per germline, CDR1 SGHRS and CDR2 YFSETQ. The germline V and J ends were trimmed by 0 bases and 2 bases, with 9 bases remaining between them. The CDR3 has 14 residues. The DNA of the CDR3 is TGCGCCAGCAGCTTGGATAGCAGAGCCTACGAGCAGTACTTC. Amino acids: CASSLDSRAYEQYF.

This clone came up once. The chain couples TRBV4-1 to TRBJ1-4, with D possibly matching TRBD1 (6 bases). V shed 0 bases and J shed 8 bases, with 13 bases lying between them. The CDR3 contains 15 residues. CDR1 and CDR2 from the germline V gene are MGHRA and YSYEKL. CDR3 sequence reads: CASSQEDSYFEKLFF. For the CDR3, the DNA is TGCGCCAGCAGCCAAGAGGACAGCTACTTCGAAAAACTGTTTTTT.

This clone was seen a handful of times. The rearrangement joins TRBV27 to TRBJ1-1; D is uncertain. With 0 bases removed from V and 3 bases from J, the gap between germline ends came to 5 bases. In germline, CDR1 is MNHEY, CDR2 SMNVEV (reference sequence). The CDR3 consists of 13 residues. Here the CDR3 reads CASSLSEDTEAFF. The CDR3 DNA sequence: TGTGCCAGCAGTTTATCAGAAGACACTGAAGCTTTCTTT.

This sequence joins TRBV28 and TRBJ2-7, with 8 bases identical to TRBD1. Germline-derived CDR1 and CDR2 are MDHEN and SYDVKM. Trimming at V came to 4 bases and at J to 2 bases, leaving 4 bases not matched to a gene. This CDR3 contains 14 residues. The CDR3 DNA is TGTGCCAGCAGTTCGTTGACAGGGGCCTACGAGCAGTACTTC. It specifies CASSSLTGAYEQYF. Combining the CDR3 with reference TRBV28 and TRBJ2-7 gives the whole variable domain DVKVTQSSRYLVKRTGEKVFLECVQDMDHENMFWYRQDPGLGLRLIYFSYDVKMKEKGDIPEGYSVSREKKERFSLILESASTNQTSMYLCASSSLTGAYEQYFGPGTRLTVT.

The chain uses TRBV27 and TRBJ1-3; D is unclear. This CDR3 spans 15 amino acids. V shed 6 bases and J shed 3 bases, with 15 bases lying between them. The germline V gene has CDR1 MNHEY and CDR2 SMNVEV (reference sequence). The CDR3 region has the DNA TGTGCCAGCAGCCGACTTCCGGGCCTTGGAAACACCATATATTTT. This codes for CASSRLPGLGNTIYF.

This clone was observed a few times. This chain connects TRBV6-1 to TRBJ1-5; D is perhaps TRBD1 (6 bases). Germline CDR1 reads MNHNS; CDR2 reads SASEGT. CDR3 size: 15 residues. The V end lost 4 bases, the J end lost 3 bases, and 13 bases lay between the germline ends. CDR3 sequence: CASSAPGTLNQPQHF. The CDR3 DNA is TGTGCCAGCAGTGCCCCCGGGACACTCAATCAGCCCCAGCATTTT.

V is TRBV9 and J is TRBJ1-2; D remains ambiguous. The CDR3 spans 14 residues. Per the germline V gene, CDR1 is SGDLS and CDR2 is YYNGEE. The V and J ends lost 0 bases and 4 bases respectively, with 10 bases between them. CDR3 loop: CASSVAQTLYGYTF. As DNA, the CDR3 is TGTGCCAGCAGCGTAGCGCAGACACTCTATGGCTACACCTTC. Supplemented by reference TRBV9 and TRBJ1-2, the full variable domain reads DSGVTQTPKHLITATGQRVTLRCSPRSGDLSVYWYQQSLDQGLQFLIQYYNGEERAKGNILERFSAQQFPDLHSELNLSSLELGDSALYFCASSVAQTLYGYTFGSGTRLTVV.

This chain connects TRBV29-1 to TRBJ1-4; 8 bases align to TRBD1. Germline CDR1 and CDR2: SQVTM and ANQGSEA. This CDR3 has 12 residues. The V gene end was trimmed by 8 bases and the J gene end by 8 bases; junction bases not matched to a gene: 7. The CDR3 DNA sequence: TGCAGCATCGACAGGGGAGGAGAAAAACTGTTTTTT. Its protein is CSIDRGGEKLFF.

Comment on this clone: This may be a read error, as it is one base from a much larger clone. Other nucleotide sequences from this sample produce the same CDR3. The chain recombines TRBV11-2 with TRBJ1-1; the D is unclear. V lost 5 bases to trimming and J lost 0 bases, with 7 bases between them. From germline, CDR1 is SGHAT and CDR2 FQNNGV. The CDR3 extends over 13 amino acids. The CDR3 bases are TGTGCCAGCAGCCTAGGAGTGAACACTGAAGCTTTCTTT. Protein product: CASSLGVNTEAFF.